The 26 T cell receptor beta chains below were found in one sample sequenced in a study of blood T cell repertoires in COVID-19. The method was immunoSEQ multiplex PCR; TCRdb's version includes in-frame clones alone and lacks a portion of them. The sample comprises 140,000 to 150,000 clones, 80% to 90% of which are singletons, and about 2.9% rests with the top ten. Specimen: peripheral blood. The source of these receptors is a man between 60 and 70 years old with active or convalescent COVID-19.

This chain uses TRBV4-2 with TRBJ2-3; the match to TRBD2 covers 8 bases. The germline gives CDR1 LGHNA, CDR2 YNFKEQ. This CDR3 contains 15 residues. V dropped 0 bases and J dropped 4; count of bases not matched to a gene: 3. CDR3 coding DNA: TGTGCCAGCAGCCAAGAAAGCGGGGGCCCAGATACGCAGTATTTT. The encoded protein is CASSQESGGPDTQYF.

CDR3 coding DNA: TGTGCCTGGAGTCCTAACGGGGGGCTTGAAGAAAAACTGTTTTTT. Residues: CAWSPNGGLEEKLFF. V gene TRBV30 combines with J gene TRBJ1-4, with a tentative D call TRBD1 (6 bases). The length of the CDR3 is 15 residues. Trimming took off 2 bases at V and 8 bases at J, with 18 bases between the two ends. The V gene's germline CDR1 is GTSNPN and CDR2 SVGIG (reference sequence). Based on the CDR3 plus reference TRBV30 and TRBJ1-4, the full variable domain is SQTIHQWPATLVQPVGSPLSLECTVEGTSNPNLYWYRQAAGRGLQLLFYSVGIGQISSEVPQNLSASRPQDRQFILSSKKLLLSDSGFYLCAWSPNGGLEEKLFFGSGTQLSVL.

This clone was picked up one time. The rearrangement links TRBV10-3 to TRBJ1-3; D ambiguous. The CDR3 totals 15 residues. Trimming removed 3 bases from V and 0 bases from J, with 9 bases in between. Germline V gene lookup returns CDR1 ENHRY and CDR2 SYGVKD. CDR3 loop: CAISEVRTSGNTIYF. The CDR3 bases are TGTGCCATCAGTGAAGTCAGAACCTCTGGAAACACCATATATTTT.

This chain joins TRBV6-5 and TRBJ1-3; no firm D call. Trimming stripped 10 bases from V and 0 bases from J, with 16 bases between. Germline loops: CDR1 MNHEY, CDR2 SVGAGI. The CDR3 extends over 15 amino acids. CDR3 bases: TGTGCCACCTCCCGGGCGGGAAGCTCTGGAAACACCATATATTTT. Residues: CATSRAGSSGNTIYF.

The V call is TRBV28, the J call TRBJ2-3; possible D gene TRBD1, 6 bases. V was trimmed by 4 bases and J by 4 bases, leaving 18 bases between them. Looked up from germline, CDR1 is MDHEN and CDR2 is SYDVKM. The CDR3 totals 16 residues. CDR3 nucleotide sequence: TGTGCCAGCAGTTCAGGGACACACGAGGACGCAGATACGCAGTATTTT. Its translation is CASSSGTHEDADTQYF.

The chain is built from TRBV2 and TRBJ1-6; possible D gene TRBD1, 6 bases. V lost 6 bases to trimming and J lost 9 bases, with 15 bases between them. This CDR3 region has 14 residues. Germline CDR1 SNHLY, CDR2 FYNNEI. The CDR3 region has the DNA TGTGCCAGCAGGTCCGGGACACAGGGTTCACCCCTCCACTTT. Protein: CASRSGTQGSPLHF.

The J gene is TRBJ1-4, the V gene TRBV9; 8 bases are shared with TRBD1. The germline CDR1 and CDR2 sequences are SGDLS and YYNGEE. With 4 bases clipped from V and 5 bases from J, the junction kept 7 bases outside the gene matches. The CDR3 is made up of 15 amino acids. The CDR3 coding sequence is TGTGCCAGCAGCCCCACCCCAGGGGGCAATGAAAAACTGTTTTTT. This gives the protein CASSPTPGGNEKLFF.

The sample holds a few counts of this clone. The chain carries TRBV28 and TRBJ1-4; D may be TRBD1 (6 bases). Germline V gene data show CDR1 as MDHEN and CDR2 as SYDVKM. Between the trimmed V and J ends, which lost 3 bases and 7 bases, there was a span of 15 bases. The CDR3 consists of 15 residues. CDR3 residues: CASSFRIGTSEKLFF. The CDR3 DNA reads TGTGCCAGCAGTTTTAGGATTGGGACATCTGAAAAACTGTTTTTT.

The chain joins TRBV5-4 to TRBJ1-1, with 7 nucleotides matching TRBD1. Trimming at V came to 4 bases and at J to 4 bases, leaving 4 bases not matched to a gene. This CDR3 spans 13 amino acids. Germline CDR1 SGHNT, CDR2 YYREEE (reference sequence). The CDR3 region is CASSRAGGTEAFF. CDR3 coding DNA: TGTGCCAGCAGCCGTGCAGGGGGCACTGAAGCTTTCTTT.

The rearrangement links TRBV7-2 to TRBJ2-3; tentatively, D is TRBD1 (6 bases). Per germline, CDR1 SGHTA and CDR2 FQGNSA. This CDR3 has 15 amino acids. V lost 2 bases and J lost 2, with 11 bases in between. The CDR3 sequence is CASSLRTGSTDTQYF. In nucleotides, the CDR3 is TGTGCCAGCAGCTTAAGAACAGGGTCCACAGATACGCAGTATTTT.

The genes are TRBV2 and TRBJ1-2, with a tentative D call TRBD1 (6 bases). Between the trimmed V and J ends, which lost 5 bases and 8 bases, there was a span of 12 bases. Germline V gives CDR1 SNHLY, CDR2 FYNNEI. This CDR3 region has 12 residues. This chain's CDR3 is CASSTGSVGYTF. The CDR3 region has the DNA TGTGCCAGCAGTACAGGGTCAGTCGGCTACACCTTC.

The CDR3 DNA reads TGTGCCAGCAGCCTCAGGGGGGAGGCTGAAGCTTTCTTT. It specifies CASSLRGEAEAFF. The chain recombines TRBV7-2 with TRBJ1-1; 7 positions agree with TRBD1. The V gene's germline CDR1 is SGHTA and CDR2 FQGNSA. Unmatched junction bases numbered 6, after V lost 5 bases and J lost 6 bases. This CDR3 has 13 residues.

This chain joins TRBV5-1 and TRBJ2-2, with TRBD1 as a possible D gene (6 bases). This CDR3 region has 14 residues. V was clipped by 4 bases and J by 5 bases, with 12 bases between them. CDR1 SGHRS and CDR2 YFSETQ come from the germline V gene. CDR3 protein: CASSQGTGTGELFF. CDR3 DNA: TGCGCCAGCAGCCAGGGTACAGGGACCGGGGAGCTGTTTTTT.

This sequence joins TRBV29-1 and TRBJ1-2; 7 bases line up with TRBD1. The length of the CDR3 is 14 residues. CDR1 SQVTM and CDR2 ANQGSEA come from the germline V gene. V lost 0 bases and J lost 4; bases outside the gene matches: 5. This CDR3 reads CSVEDPTGRYGYTF. DNA of the CDR3: TGCAGCGTTGAAGACCCGACAGGGCGCTATGGCTACACCTTC.

The J gene is TRBJ1-4, the V gene TRBV14; D uncertain. V was shortened by 0 bases and J by 8 bases, with 13 bases between the two germline ends. In germline, CDR1 is SGHDN, CDR2 FVKESK. The CDR3 contains 15 residues. The DNA for the CDR3 is TGTGCCAGCAGCCAAGAGCGGGGTTGGAGCGAAAAACTGTTTTTT. Translated: CASSQERGWSEKLFF.

Only a few counts were recorded for this clone. The final CDR3 position lacks the conserved phenylalanine or tryptophan, pointing to a likely read error. No DNA is shown, since the ends of the CDR3 on it are uncertain; the CDR3 is the one TCRdb lists. The rearrangement joins TRBV10-1 to TRBJ2-7; the D call in the table, TRBD1, was not verified against the DNA. With termini counted, the CDR3 has 8 amino acids. Germline CDR1 is WNHNN and CDR2 is SYGVQD (reference sequence). Here the CDR3 reads CASSLGQP.

Only one count was recorded for this clone. This chain links TRBV24-1 with TRBJ1-2, with 8 bases matching TRBD1. The CDR3 consists of 14 residues. V gave up 9 bases and J gave up 1 base; unmatched junction bases: 6. Looked up from germline, CDR1 is KGHDR and CDR2 is SFDVKD. The CDR3 bases are TGTGCCACCTCCGGGACAGGAGTTAACTATGGCTACACCTTC. This translates into CATSGTGVNYGYTF.

V usage is TRBV7-2 and J usage is TRBJ1-5; 8 bases fit TRBD1. The V gene's germline CDR1 is SGHTA and CDR2 FQGNSA. V shed 6 bases, J shed 7 bases, and the junction held 5 bases outside the gene matches. This CDR3 contains 13 residues. The CDR3 spells CASSSQGGQPQHF. DNA of the CDR3: TGTGCCAGCAGTTCACAGGGGGGGCAGCCCCAGCATTTT.

This chain uses TRBV2 with TRBJ2-3, with D possibly TRBD2 on 6 matching bases. CDR1 is SNHLY and CDR2 is FYNNEI in the germline V gene. The V and J ends lost 3 bases and 4 bases respectively, with 8 bases between them. This CDR3 has 13 residues. The CDR3 loop is CASSETSPDTQYF. Written as DNA, the CDR3 is TGTGCCAGCAGTGAGACTAGTCCAGATACGCAGTATTTT.

This rearrangement joins TRBV28 to TRBJ1-2; no clear D gene. The CDR3 runs 15 residues. V was trimmed by 4 bases and J by 8 bases, leaving 20 bases between them. CDR1 is MDHEN and CDR2 is SYDVKM in the germline V gene. CDR3 sequence: CASSSQSGDSWGYTF. CDR3 nucleotide sequence: TGTGCCAGCAGTTCCCAGAGCGGGGATTCTTGGGGCTACACCTTC.

The chain has TRBV7-2 and TRBJ2-7; D is unresolved. In germline, CDR1 is SGHTA, CDR2 FQGNSA. V gave up 5 bases and J gave up 2 bases, with 7 bases separating them. This CDR3 is built from 12 residues. Here the CDR3 reads CASSPKTYEQYF. The CDR3 DNA is TGTGCCAGCAGCCCTAAAACCTACGAGCAGTACTTC.

The rearrangement links TRBV5-1 to TRBJ2-7, with D maybe TRBD2 (5 bases). The V and J ends lost 3 bases and 2 bases respectively, with 12 bases between them. The germline V gene has CDR1 SGHRS and CDR2 YFSETQ. CDR3 length: 14 residues. The CDR3 DNA follows: TGCGCCAGCAGCTCACGGGCAGCGGCCTACGAGCAGTACTTC. It specifies CASSSRAAAYEQYF.

The chain is built from TRBV10-3 and TRBJ2-2; perhaps TRBD1 as D (5 bases). The CDR3 is 16 amino acids. Germline CDR1 ENHRY, CDR2 SYGVKD. V shed 0 bases and J shed 5 bases, with 13 bases lying between them. In DNA form, the CDR3 reads TGTGCCATCAGTGAGTCGGAGCAGGGTTTTACCGGGGAGCTGTTTTTT. Residues: CAISESEQGFTGELFF.

The V gene is TRBV27, the J gene TRBJ1-3; TRBD1 aligns across 8 bases. Germline loops: CDR1 MNHEY, CDR2 SMNVEV (reference sequence). This CDR3 comprises 19 residues. Trimming at V came to 2 bases and at J to 0 bases, leaving 12 bases not matched to a gene. CDR3 sequence: CASSLRFRPGGISGNTIYF. Written as DNA, the CDR3 is TGTGCCAGCAGTTTAAGATTCCGACCAGGGGGCATCTCTGGAAACACCATATATTTT.

The genes are TRBV28 and TRBJ2-4; D perhaps matches TRBD2 (5 bases). V shed 5 bases and J shed 8 bases, with 13 bases lying between them. Germline CDR1 is MDHEN and CDR2 is SYDVKM. CDR3 length: 13 amino acids. CDR3 nucleotide sequence: TGTGCCAGCAGTCCGGTCCCCGGGGACATTCAGTACTTC. The encoded protein is CASSPVPGDIQYF.

This clone was picked up one time. V gene TRBV6-5 combines with J gene TRBJ1-1; D may be TRBD1 (5 bases). Germline assignment: CDR1 MNHEY and CDR2 SVGAGI. Trimming stripped 7 bases from V and 5 bases from J, with 20 bases between. This CDR3 is built from 15 residues. The CDR3 sequence is CASKQKTARVTEAFF. CDR3 DNA: TGTGCCAGCAAACAGAAGACGGCCAGGGTGACTGAAGCTTTCTTT.